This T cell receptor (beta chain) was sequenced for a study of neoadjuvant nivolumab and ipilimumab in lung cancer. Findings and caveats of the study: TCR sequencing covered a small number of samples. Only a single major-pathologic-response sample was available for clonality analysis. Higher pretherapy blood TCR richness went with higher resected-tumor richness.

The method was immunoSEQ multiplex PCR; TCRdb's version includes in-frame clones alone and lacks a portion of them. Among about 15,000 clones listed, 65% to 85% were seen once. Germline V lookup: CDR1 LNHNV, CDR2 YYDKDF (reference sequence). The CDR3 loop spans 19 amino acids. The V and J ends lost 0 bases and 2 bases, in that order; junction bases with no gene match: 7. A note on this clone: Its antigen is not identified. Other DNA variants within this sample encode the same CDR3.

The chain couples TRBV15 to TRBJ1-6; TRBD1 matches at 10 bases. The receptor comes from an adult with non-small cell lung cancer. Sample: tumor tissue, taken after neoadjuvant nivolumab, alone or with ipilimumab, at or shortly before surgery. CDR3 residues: CATSRERGQGRTYNSPLHF. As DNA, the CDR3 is TGTGCCACCAGCAGAGAGAGGGGACAGGGGCGCACCTATAATTCACCCCTCCACTTT.